Presented here are 21 T cell receptor beta chains from one specimen sequenced in a study of blood T cell repertoires in COVID-19. The protocol was immunoSEQ multiplex PCR, while the TCRdb copy is restricted to in-frame clones and leaves out a portion. This sample has a few hundred thousand clones, with 91% found just once. The sample was PBMCs or T cells enriched from blood (not recorded which). These receptor sequences come from a human donor in a cohort exposed to, infected with or recovered from COVID-19 (not recorded which). The donor label of this sample is uncertain.

CDR3 protein: CAWSVQGNEAFF. The CDR3 bases are TGTGCCTGGAGTGTACAGGGGAATGAAGCTTTCTTT. The rearrangement joins TRBV30 to TRBJ1-1; TRBD1 matches at 7 bases. The CDR3 runs 12 residues. The junction had 2 bases not matched to a gene; V was cut back by 0 bases and J by 7 bases. The germline V gene has CDR1 GTSNPN and CDR2 SVGIG (reference sequence).

This chain joins TRBV28 and TRBJ1-2; no reliable D call. The germline V and J ends were trimmed by 4 bases and 2 bases, with 8 bases remaining between them. Germline CDR1 reads MDHEN; CDR2 reads SYDVKM. The CDR3 totals 13 residues. DNA of the CDR3: TGTGCCAGCAGTTCTTCTCAGAACTATGGCTACACCTTC. The encoded protein is CASSSSQNYGYTF.

This chain connects TRBV30 to TRBJ1-6; 11 bases map to TRBD1. Germline lookup yields CDR1 GTSNPN and CDR2 SVGIG (reference sequence). CDR3 size: 13 residues. Trimming removed 7 bases from V and 7 bases from J; junction bases left unmatched: 3. For the CDR3, the DNA is TGTGCCTTCGGACAGGGGGCCAATTCACCCCTCCACTTT. It specifies CAFGQGANSPLHF.

This chain connects TRBV4-2 to TRBJ1-5; D remains unclear. V was shortened by 7 bases and J by 0 bases, with 7 bases between the two germline ends. The CDR3 length is 13 residues. Germline CDR1 is LGHNA and CDR2 is YNFKEQ. CDR3 nucleotide sequence: TGTGCCAGCATCCATTATAGCAATCAGCCCCAGCATTTT. This codes for CASIHYSNQPQHF.

The V gene is TRBV7-2, the J gene TRBJ1-6; 10 nucleotides line up with TRBD1. Germline-derived CDR1 and CDR2 are SGHTA and FQGNSA. J was trimmed by 16 bases and V by 1 base; bases with no gene match: 13. The CDR3 is made up of 16 amino acids. CDR3 sequence reads: CASSLEGGQGQSTLHF. The DNA of the CDR3 is TGTGCCAGCAGCTTAGAAGGGGGACAGGGGCAGTCAACTCTCCACTTT.

The CDR3 sequence: CASSWTVSSGANVLTF. Here the CDR3 DNA reads TGCGCCAGCAGCTGGACAGTAAGCTCTGGGGCCAACGTCCTGACTTTC. V and J are TRBV5-1 and TRBJ2-6; D is possibly TRBD1 (6 bases). V gave up 3 bases and J gave up 0 bases, with 10 bases separating them. Germline CDR1 reads SGHRS; CDR2 reads YFSETQ. CDR3 length: 16 amino acids.

The CDR3 region has the DNA TGCAGCGTTGTTGGGGCAGGGGGTAATTCCGGCTACGAGCAGTACTTC. Amino acid sequence: CSVVGAGGNSGYEQYF. This chain connects TRBV29-1 to TRBJ2-7, with 7 bases identical to TRBD1. Trimming removed 4 bases from V and 3 bases from J; junction bases left unmatched: 15. Germline CDR1 SQVTM, CDR2 ANQGSEA. The CDR3 is 16 residues long.

The genes are TRBV5-4 and TRBJ2-1, with 7 bases that match TRBD2. The CDR3 spans 14 residues. Germline CDR1 SGHNT, CDR2 YYREEE (reference sequence). V trimming: 4 bases; J trimming: 5 bases; junction bases outside the gene matches: 6. CDR3 coding DNA: TGTGCCAGCAGCCGGGGACTACCTGACAATGAGCAGTTCTTC. The encoded protein is CASSRGLPDNEQFF.

The V gene is TRBV7-9, the J gene TRBJ1-1, with a weak D call TRBD1 (5 bases). Between the trimmed V and J ends, which lost 5 bases and 2 bases, there was a span of 12 bases. Germline CDR1 reads SEHNR; CDR2 reads FQNEAQ (reference sequence). The CDR3 runs 14 residues. This chain's CDR3 is CASSKLTENTEAFF. Here the CDR3 DNA reads TGTGCCAGCAGCAAGTTGACAGAAAACACTGAAGCTTTCTTT.

The sample holds one count of this clone. V is TRBV6-5 and J is TRBJ1-4; D not resolved. The CDR3 runs to 12 residues. In germline, CDR1 is MNHEY, CDR2 SVGAGI. V was shortened by 8 bases and J by 8 bases, with 12 bases between the two germline ends. CDR3 DNA: TGTGCCAGCGCGAGAGCGGGGGAAAAACTGTTTTTT. Translated, it gives CASARAGEKLFF.

The chain joins TRBV2 to TRBJ1-1; 11 bases line up with TRBD1. This CDR3 has 15 residues. Trimming took 6 bases from V and 3 from J; bases not matched to a gene: 6. Germline lookup yields CDR1 SNHLY and CDR2 FYNNEI. CDR3 coding DNA: TGTGCCAGCAGCTCCGGGACAGGGGGGCACACTGAAGCTTTCTTT. It is translated as CASSSGTGGHTEAFF. The whole variable domain, remainder taken from reference TRBV2 and TRBJ1-1, is EPEVTQTPSHQVTQMGQEVILRCVPISNHLYFYWYRQILGQKVEFLVSFYNNEISEKSEIFDDQFSVERPDGSNFTLKIRSTKLEDSAMYFCASSSGTGGHTEAFFGQGTRLTVV.

This clone was seen a single time. The genes are TRBV10-3 and TRBJ1-1; weak D call: TRBD1 (6 bases). Per the germline V gene, CDR1 is ENHRY and CDR2 is SYGVKD. V was cut by 0 bases and J by 0 bases, with 11 bases left in between. The CDR3 sequence is 16 residues long. The CDR3 reads CAISESGGRLNTEAFF. CDR3 nucleotides: TGTGCCATCAGTGAGTCCGGGGGGCGTTTGAACACTGAAGCTTTCTTT.

The chain employs TRBV27 and TRBJ1-2, with a weak D call TRBD1 (6 bases). This CDR3 spans 14 amino acids. Trimming took off 0 bases at V and 7 bases at J, with 12 bases between the two ends. The germline V gene encodes CDR1 MNHEY and CDR2 SMNVEV (reference sequence). The CDR3 reads CASSLSRGTFGYTF. CDR3 DNA sequence: TGTGCCAGCAGTTTATCAAGGGGGACCTTTGGCTACACCTTC.

The CDR3 DNA reads as TGTGCCAGTAGTATAGGCGGGGGACAGGGGGGCTACGAGCAGTACTTC. This sequence encodes CASSIGGGQGGYEQYF. The V and J genes are TRBV19 and TRBJ2-7; 11 positions agree with TRBD1. Germline assignment: CDR1 LNHDA and CDR2 SQIVND (reference sequence). The CDR3 sequence is 16 residues long. V trimming: 1 base; J trimming: 3 bases; junction bases outside the gene matches: 5.

The rearrangement links TRBV5-8 to TRBJ2-1; 9 bases are a match to TRBD2. CDR3 length: 17 amino acids. Germline V gives CDR1 SGHTS, CDR2 YDEGEE. V was pared by 1 base and J by 4 bases, with 9 bases of the junction left unmatched. The CDR3 DNA follows: TGTGCCAGCAGCTTGATAGTAGCGGGGGCTTCATACAATGAGCAGTTCTTC. Amino acid sequence: CASSLIVAGASYNEQFF.

The J gene is TRBJ2-7, the V gene TRBV6-5; 10 bases agree with TRBD1. Germline lookup yields CDR1 MNHEY and CDR2 SVGAGI. The CDR3 has 15 residues. The trim removed 0 bases at V and 7 bases at J, leaving 6 bases unmatched. The CDR3 protein is CASSYSAGQGREQYF. The CDR3 nucleotides are TGTGCCAGCAGTTACTCGGCGGGACAGGGGAGGGAGCAGTACTTC.

This rearrangement joins TRBV23-1 to TRBJ1-2; 9 nucleotides agree with TRBD1. TRBV23-1 is labeled an ORF, and its function is uncertain. The CDR3 extends over 16 amino acids. J gave up 1 base and V 4 bases, and 7 bases lay outside the gene matches. CDR3 in amino acids: CASSRDREGCNYGYTF. The CDR3 coding sequence is TGCGCCAGCAGTCGGGACAGGGAAGGTTGTAACTATGGCTACACCTTC.

J is TRBJ1-4 and V is TRBV30; no clear D. Germline-derived CDR1 and CDR2 are GTSNPN and SVGIG (reference sequence). The CDR3 has 14 residues. V was trimmed by 1 base and J by 4 bases, leaving 10 bases between them. CDR3 loop: CAWSGGRLNEKLFF. In DNA, the CDR3 is TGTGCCTGGAGTGGAGGGCGCCTTAATGAAAAACTGTTTTTT.

The rearrangement uses TRBV5-4 and TRBJ1-4; TRBD1 aligns across 7 bases. V lost 3 bases to trimming and J lost 3 bases; unmatched junction nucleotides: 5. The germline V gene has CDR1 SGHNT and CDR2 YYREEE (reference sequence). The length of the CDR3 is 15 residues. CDR3 nucleotide sequence: TGTGCCAGCAGCTCTCAAAGGGGGCCTAATGAAAAACTGTTTTTT. Its translation: CASSSQRGPNEKLFF.

The chain combines TRBV4-1 with TRBJ1-2, with 7 bases aligning to TRBD1. Unmatched junction bases numbered 4, after V lost 0 bases and J lost 3 bases. The germline V gene encodes CDR1 MGHRA and CDR2 YSYEKL. The CDR3 covers 15 residues. CDR3 in DNA: TGCGCCAGCAGCCAAGATCAAGGGACAGACTATGGCTACACCTTC. It translates to CASSQDQGTDYGYTF.

This chain links TRBV12-3 or TRBV12-4 with TRBJ2-1; D remains unclear. This CDR3 is 12 amino acids long. Trimming removed 6 bases from V and 8 bases from J, with 11 bases in between. The CDR3 is CASRTRSDEQFF. The CDR3, as DNA: TGTGCCAGCAGAACGAGGAGTGATGAGCAGTTCTTC.